This T cell receptor (beta chain) originates from a study of blood T cell repertoires in COVID-19. This clone was seen only a few times. The CDR3 runs to 16 residues. From germline, CDR1 is SGHRS and CDR2 YFSETQ. J was trimmed by 4 bases and V by 4 bases; bases with no gene match: 10. Per the original data handling: Amplifying reference gene primers gave estimates of nucleated cell counts. The data were produced by immunoSEQ multiplex PCR, yet TCRdb's version contains in-frame clones alone and is incomplete. That table gives V, J and clone size, and the DNA gave D and trimming. The repertoire consists of 40,000 to 50,000 clones, with about 90% occurring once and the leading ten covering 15% to 20%.

The V and J genes are TRBV5-1 and TRBJ2-4; 8 bases are a match to TRBD1. Input material: peripheral blood. The sequence was obtained from a human donor in a cohort sampled during active COVID-19. CDR3 sequence (DNA): TGCGCCAGCAGCGACGTTAGCCGGGACAGGAAAAACATTCAGTACTTC. Amino acids: CASSDVSRDRKNIQYF.